This T cell receptor beta chain is from a study of OX40 agonist ivuxolimab in advanced cancers. Across the whole study: Dose-escalation patients' cancers were hepatocellular carcinoma, melanoma, renal cell or head and neck cancer.

The V and J ends lost 5 bases and 2 bases respectively, with 16 bases between them. CDR3 size: 15 residues. Germline V gene sequence: CDR1 PRHDT, CDR2 FYEKMQ (reference sequence). Here immunoSEQ multiplex PCR was the method, and the copy in TCRdb shows in-frame clones only, minus some. Of fewer than 55,000 clones detected, more than 75% appear once; the ten largest clones hold 10%. V and J are TRBV13 and TRBJ2-7; tentatively, D is TRBD1 (5 bases). The sequencing used CD4+ or CD8+ T cells sorted from blood, collected in a trial of the OX40 agonist ivuxolimab. This receptor was obtained from an adult with an advanced solid tumor such as melanoma, head and neck, liver or kidney cancer. The CDR3 nucleotides are TGTGCCAGCAGCCAGACAGTTTCTCCTACCTACGAGCAGTACTTC. Its translation is CASSQTVSPTYEQYF.